The 21 T cell receptor beta chains listed next were all sequenced from one sample in a study of identical twins (dated by TCRdb to about 2016). The library was generated by 5' RACE. Sequencing took place on an Illumina HiSeq 2000. Using fastp trimming at Q25 and MiXCR clonotype assembly, TCRdb reanalyzed the public sequencing data and kept in-frame beta chains. Rows merge per CDR3 protein into single entries with the most common DNA and genes. The sample table contains 1.5 million to 2 million distinct CDR3 sequences; only one count was recorded for under 35% of them. Under 0.35% of the sample belongs to the ten largest clones. Sequencing was carried out using cord blood. These receptors all come from a newborn girl in good health.

The gene calls are TRBV29-1 and TRBJ2-5; 9 bases fit TRBD1. J was trimmed by 5 bases and V by 8 bases; bases with no gene match: 9. The CDR3 is made up of 13 amino acids. Germline assignment: CDR1 SQVTM and CDR2 ANQGSEA. The CDR3 spells CSIPQGARETQYF. The CDR3 DNA sequence: TGCAGCATACCACAGGGGGCGAGGGAGACCCAGTACTTC.

The chain uses TRBV24-1 and TRBJ1-2; D remains unclear. The V end lost 1 base, the J end lost 6 bases, and 2 bases lay between the germline ends. From germline, CDR1 is KGHDR and CDR2 SFDVKD. The CDR3 is 11 amino acids. The CDR3 reads CATSDFNGYTF. In nucleotides, the CDR3 is TGTGCCACCAGTGATTTTAATGGCTACACCTTC.

This clonotype was found many times. The chain couples TRBV7-2 to TRBJ1-1; a possible D gene is TRBD1 (5 bases). This CDR3 contains 15 residues. V shed 0 bases and J shed 0 bases, with 8 bases lying between them. Germline V gene sequence: CDR1 SGHTA, CDR2 FQGNSA. The CDR3 protein is CASSLAGVMNTEAFF. In DNA form, the CDR3 reads TGTGCCAGCAGCTTAGCGGGGGTGATGAACACTGAAGCTTTCTTT. Drawing the rest from reference TRBV7-2 and TRBJ1-1, the complete variable domain is GAGVSQSPSNKVTEKGKDVELRCDPISGHTALYWYRQSLGQGLEFLIYFQGNSAPDKSGLPSDRFSAERTGGSVSTLTIQRTQQEDSAVYLCASSLAGVMNTEAFFGQGTRLTVV.

A few counts support this clonotype. The CDR3: CASSSLTSGRTQETQYF. CDR3 DNA: TGTGCCAGCAGTTCTCTGACTAGCGGGAGGACCCAAGAGACCCAGTACTTC. This chain connects TRBV12-3 or TRBV12-4 to TRBJ2-5, with TRBD2 matching over 13 bases. V gave up 4 bases and J gave up 1 base; unmatched junction bases: 6. This CDR3 is built from 17 residues.

This clonotype was detected many times. The CDR3 coding sequence is TGTGCCAGCAGCCACGACAGGGAAAGTTTCAGGGGCAATCAGCCCCAGCATTTT. It is translated as CASSHDRESFRGNQPQHF. The gene calls are TRBV12-3 or TRBV12-4 and TRBJ1-5; 7 positions match TRBD1. J gave up 2 bases and V 6 bases, and 16 bases lay outside the gene matches. The CDR3 covers 18 residues.

V gene TRBV10-3 combines with J gene TRBJ2-3; D assignment may be TRBD1 or TRBD2 (6 bases each). There are 16 residues in the CDR3. V was cut by 11 bases and J by 3 bases, with 24 bases left in between. Per the germline V gene, CDR1 is ENHRY and CDR2 is SYGVKD. The CDR3 nucleotides are TGTGCCGCCGGAGGGGGGAGAGATTCTGCGACAGATACGCAGTATTTT. This encodes CAAGGGRDSATDTQYF.

Regarding this clonotype: A clone one base away is much larger, so this may be a read error. The chain employs TRBV27 and TRBJ2-5; D is possibly TRBD1 or TRBD2 (5 bases each). CDR1 MNHEY and CDR2 SMNVEV come from the germline V gene (reference sequence). The CDR3 length is 14 residues. V was shortened by 6 bases and J by 11 bases, with 22 bases between the two germline ends. This CDR3 reads CASSQSTRGNEQYF. In DNA, the CDR3 is TGTGCCAGCAGCCAATCAACTAGGGGCAATGAGCAGTACTTC.

V usage is TRBV10-3 and J usage is TRBJ1-2, with D possibly matching TRBD1 (5 bases). Germline V gene sequence: CDR1 ENHRY, CDR2 SYGVKD. This CDR3 is built from 14 residues. V dropped 1 base and J dropped 7 bases, with 13 bases sitting between them. In nucleotides, the CDR3 is TGTGCCATCAGTGAGTACCACGGGACTTCTGGCTACACCTTC. It encodes CAISEYHGTSGYTF.

The gene calls are TRBV20-1 and TRBJ2-3; 10 nucleotides match TRBD1. Germline CDR1 DFQATT, CDR2 SNEGSKA (reference sequence). The CDR3 is 16 residues long. V was clipped by 4 bases and J by 4 bases; unmatched bases: 11. This CDR3 reads CSAKTTGTGAPDTQYF. CDR3 nucleotides: TGCAGTGCTAAAACTACCGGGACAGGGGCCCCAGATACGCAGTATTTT.

This clonotype was seen only a few times. This chain joins TRBV3-1 and TRBJ1-1; D gene uncertain. Germline V CDR1 and CDR2: LGHDT, YNNKEL (reference sequence). CDR3 length: 12 amino acids. V lost 1 base to trimming and J lost 7 bases, with 7 bases between them. In DNA, the CDR3 is TGTGCCAGCAGCCAAGGTCGATATGAAGCTTTCTTT. Its translation is CASSQGRYEAFF.

V is TRBV6-4 and J is TRBJ2-5; possibly TRBD1 or TRBD2 for D (5 bases each). This CDR3 has 13 amino acids. The germline V gene has CDR1 MRHNA and CDR2 SNTAGT. The germline V and J ends were trimmed by 4 bases and 6 bases, with 12 bases remaining between them. This CDR3 is CASSGQSGQTQYF. In DNA form, the CDR3 reads TGTGCCAGCAGTGGACAATCGGGGCAGACCCAGTACTTC.

This chain links TRBV10-3 with TRBJ1-5, with 7 bases that match TRBD1. The CDR3 has 16 residues. CDR1 and CDR2 from the germline V gene are ENHRY and SYGVKD. The junction had 4 bases not matched to a gene; V was cut back by 0 bases and J by 2 bases. CDR3 protein: CAISESRQGGNQPQHF. The CDR3, as DNA: TGTGCCATCAGTGAGTCGCGACAGGGAGGCAATCAGCCCCAGCATTTT.

The CDR3 DNA is TGTGCCAGCAGTTTTGGAACAGCACCCTACAATGAGCAGTTCTTC. Amino acid sequence: CASSFGTAPYNEQFF. The V and J genes are TRBV12-3 or TRBV12-4 and TRBJ2-1; D gene ambiguous. The CDR3 has 15 amino acids. V was pared by 3 bases and J by 2 bases, with 11 bases between.

This clonotype has a single count. The V gene is TRBV20-1, the J gene TRBJ2-1, with 9 nucleotides matching TRBD2. Germline V gene lookup returns CDR1 DFQATT and CDR2 SNEGSKA (reference sequence). The CDR3 totals 16 residues. Trimming took 2 bases from V and 0 from J; bases not matched to a gene: 5. The CDR3 region is CSARLRLAASYNEQFF. The CDR3 DNA follows: TGCAGTGCTAGACTGAGACTAGCGGCCTCCTACAATGAGCAGTTCTTC.

This clonotype has more than one count but fewer than ten. This chain uses TRBV2 with TRBJ2-7, with unresolved D. V was trimmed by 8 bases and J by 0 bases, leaving 8 bases between them. This CDR3 comprises 12 residues. The V gene's germline CDR1 is SNHLY and CDR2 FYNNEI. Here the CDR3 DNA reads TGTGCCAGCGCCCTCCCCTCCTACGAGCAGTACTTC. Its protein is CASALPSYEQYF.

The genes are TRBV20-1 and TRBJ1-5; D remains unclear. Germline CDR1 DFQATT, CDR2 SNEGSKA (reference sequence). The CDR3 is made up of 13 amino acids. The V and J ends lost 4 bases and 5 bases respectively, with 12 bases between them. CDR3 protein: CSAIEVFDQPQHF. As DNA, the CDR3 is TGCAGTGCTATTGAGGTGTTTGATCAGCCCCAGCATTTT.

This chain uses TRBV7-2 with TRBJ2-1; 10 nucleotides align to TRBD2. Per germline, CDR1 SGHTA and CDR2 FQGNSA. The CDR3 runs 17 residues. The V segment lost 5 bases and the J segment 7 bases; nucleotides outside the gene matches: 14. The CDR3 DNA sequence: TGTGCCAGCAGCCCCTCGCTGCTAGCGGGAGCGGGGAATGAGCAGTTCTTC. This sequence encodes CASSPSLLAGAGNEQFF.

J is TRBJ2-2 and V is TRBV2, with D unclear. Trimming removed 7 bases from V and 3 bases from J, with 15 bases in between. Germline CDR1 and CDR2: SNHLY and FYNNEI. The CDR3 totals 15 residues. CDR3 nucleotide sequence: TGTGCCAGCAACGGTTTGAGGCCGTACACCGGGGAGCTGTTTTTT. Its translation: CASNGLRPYTGELFF.

The chain recombines TRBV20-1 with TRBJ2-5, with 9 bases fitting TRBD2. CDR3 length: 13 amino acids. Germline V CDR1 and CDR2: DFQATT, SNEGSKA (reference sequence). Losses at the gene ends were 5 bases for V and 5 bases for J; bases not matched to a gene: 6. In DNA form, the CDR3 reads TGCAGTGCTGGCGGGAGGGAGGGGGAGACCCAGTACTTC. Its protein is CSAGGREGETQYF.

This clonotype was observed a handful of times. The chain is built from TRBV3-1 and TRBJ2-1; D ambiguous. The CDR3 has 11 residues. Germline V gives CDR1 LGHDT, CDR2 YNNKEL (reference sequence). V was trimmed by 4 bases and J by 15 bases, leaving 13 bases between them. The CDR3: CASSLMERWFF. Here the CDR3 DNA reads TGTGCCAGCAGCCTCATGGAAAGGTGGTTCTTC.

This chain uses TRBV7-2 with TRBJ2-3; TRBD2 aligns across 10 bases. CDR1 SGHTA and CDR2 FQGNSA come from the germline V gene. V shed 5 bases, J shed 2 bases, and the junction held 7 bases outside the gene matches. There are 16 residues in the CDR3. CDR3 in amino acids: CASSILAGAPTDTQYF. CDR3 nucleotides: TGTGCCAGCAGCATCCTAGCGGGGGCCCCCACAGATACGCAGTATTTT.